One sample yielded the 21 T cell receptor beta chains listed below, sequenced in a study of blood T cell repertoires in COVID-19. TCRdb keeps only in-frame clones here, not all; method: immunoSEQ multiplex PCR. The sample lists 200,000 or so clones, 80% to 90% seen once, with 4.8% in the top ten. The source material was PBMCs or T cells enriched from blood (not recorded which). The receptors derive from a woman aged 45-59 years who had been exposed to COVID-19.

This chain uses TRBV11-2 with TRBJ2-1; TRBD1 aligns across 7 bases. CDR1 and CDR2 (germline): SGHAT, FQNNGV. This CDR3 is 15 amino acids long. Trimming removed 5 bases from V and 1 base from J; junction bases left unmatched: 5. The CDR3 protein is CASSRRTGSYNEQFF. As DNA, the CDR3 is TGTGCCAGCAGCCGCCGGACAGGTTCCTACAATGAGCAGTTCTTC.

The V gene is TRBV28, the J gene TRBJ1-2; 8 nucleotides agree with TRBD1. Losses at the gene ends were 8 bases for V and 4 bases for J; bases not matched to a gene: 12. Germline V gene data show CDR1 as MDHEN and CDR2 as SYDVKM. The CDR3 runs 15 residues. CDR3 sequence reads: CASVGPDRALYGYTF. CDR3 in DNA: TGTGCCAGCGTCGGTCCGGACAGGGCCCTCTATGGCTACACCTTC.

The chain joins TRBV29-1 to TRBJ1-2; the match to TRBD1 covers 7 bases. The CDR3 runs 16 residues. Germline values: CDR1 SQVTM, CDR2 ANQGSEA. With V trimmed by 6 bases and J by 5 bases, 18 bases remained unmatched. The CDR3 protein is CSVGETGKVIGYGYTF. The CDR3 DNA reads as TGCAGCGTAGGTGAGACAGGGAAGGTTATAGGATATGGCTACACCTTC.

This clone showed up just a few times. The chain couples TRBV7-3 to TRBJ2-2, with D perhaps TRBD1 (5 bases). Germline loops: CDR1 SGHTA, CDR2 FQGTGA. The CDR3 consists of 14 residues. Trimming removed 5 bases at V and 6 bases at J, with 13 bases between. The CDR3 coding sequence is TGTGCCAGCAGCGCCTACCAGGGATCCGGGGAGCTGTTTTTT. It encodes CASSAYQGSGELFF.

The chain links TRBV6-6 to TRBJ1-5, with D unclear. The CDR3 consists of 17 residues. Germline V gene data show CDR1 as MNHNY and CDR2 as SVGAGI (reference sequence). The V end was cut by 5 bases, the J end by 0 bases, with 17 bases between. CDR3 in amino acids: CASSPKGRTYSNQPQHF. In DNA form, the CDR3 reads TGTGCCAGCAGTCCTAAGGGCAGGACTTATAGCAATCAGCCCCAGCATTTT.

This clone has a count of ten or more. V usage is TRBV5-1 and J usage is TRBJ2-3; 8 nucleotides line up with TRBD1. The CDR3 loop spans 15 amino acids. Trimming removed 0 bases from V and 4 bases from J; junction bases left unmatched: 4. Germline CDR1 is SGHRS and CDR2 is YFSETQ. The CDR3 DNA reads TGCGCCAGCAGCTTGGGGACAGGGCTAGCAGATACGCAGTATTTT. It translates to CASSLGTGLADTQYF.

The V gene is TRBV3-1 (or the pseudogene TRBV3-2), the J gene TRBJ2-5; D possibly corresponds to TRBD1 (5 bases). The CDR3 has 18 amino acids. The germline V and J ends were trimmed by 1 base and 11 bases, with 29 bases remaining between them. Germline loops: CDR1 LGHDT, CDR2 YNNKEL (reference sequence). DNA of the CDR3: TGTGCCAGCAGCCAAGGATCACGGATTGCCCAGCGTTTTAAGGGGCAGTACTTC. Translated, it gives CASSQGSRIAQRFKGQYF.

The gene calls are TRBV5-1 and TRBJ1-3; 9 bases are shared with TRBD1. V lost 4 bases, J lost 2 bases, and 10 bases stayed unmatched. The CDR3 runs to 17 residues. CDR1 is SGHRS, CDR2 YFSETQ, per germline. The CDR3 region has the DNA TGCGCCAGCAGCCTGCGGACAGGGGATATAACTGGAAACACCATATATTTT. Translation gives CASSLRTGDITGNTIYF.

The V and J genes are TRBV5-5 and TRBJ2-3; no clear D gene. V shed 2 bases and J shed 6 bases, with 4 bases lying between them. CDR1 and CDR2 (germline): SGHKS, YYEKEE (reference sequence). The CDR3 sequence is 11 residues long. CDR3: CASSFYDTQYF. CDR3 sequence (DNA): TGTGCCAGCAGCTTCTACGATACGCAGTATTTT.

This rearrangement joins TRBV7-9 to TRBJ1-2, with 8 nucleotides matching TRBD1. V gave up 1 base and J gave up 6 bases; unmatched junction bases: 7. Germline V gene sequence: CDR1 SEHNR, CDR2 FQNEAQ (reference sequence). This CDR3 spans 15 amino acids. CDR3 region: CASSLGTTGANGYTF. CDR3 bases: TGTGCCAGCAGCTTAGGAACGACAGGGGCGAATGGCTACACCTTC.

This chain uses TRBV6-6 with TRBJ1-2; a weak D match, TRBD1 (5 bases). CDR3 length equals 14 residues. CDR1 is MNHNY and CDR2 is SVGAGI in the germline V gene (reference sequence). Trimming shortened V by 7 bases and J by 8 bases, and 20 bases separated the two germline ends. The CDR3 protein is CASTNPGGSEGYTF. CDR3 in DNA: TGTGCCAGCACCAATCCTGGGGGGTCGGAAGGCTACACCTTC.

The rearrangement joins TRBV18 to TRBJ2-1, with a weak D call TRBD1 (6 bases). V was pared by 6 bases and J by 1 base, with 16 bases between. Germline V CDR1 and CDR2: KGHSH, LQKENI. The CDR3 consists of 16 residues. The DNA of the CDR3 is TGTGCCAGCTCTCTGCCGGGGACACTTTCCTACAATGAGCAGTTCTTC. This gives the protein CASSLPGTLSYNEQFF.

The chain combines TRBV12-3 or TRBV12-4 with TRBJ1-1, with D unclear. V was cut by 3 bases and J by 3 bases, with 5 bases left in between. The CDR3 consists of 12 residues. In DNA, the CDR3 is TGTGCCAGCAGTTTTCCTTACACTGAAGCTTTCTTT. Its protein is CASSFPYTEAFF.

The gene calls are TRBV2 and TRBJ2-1; D gene ambiguous. Germline CDR1 reads SNHLY; CDR2 reads FYNNEI. There are 16 residues in the CDR3. The ends were cut back, 6 bases at V and 9 bases at J, with 24 bases in the middle. The CDR3 region is CASSPGSYGYESEQFF. CDR3 nucleotide sequence: TGTGCCAGCAGCCCCGGGTCTTACGGATACGAGAGTGAGCAGTTCTTC. Full variable domain (remainder filled in from reference TRBV2 and TRBJ2-1): EPEVTQTPSHQVTQMGQEVILRCVPISNHLYFYWYRQILGQKVEFLVSFYNNEISEKSEIFDDQFSVERPDGSNFTLKIRSTKLEDSAMYFCASSPGSYGYESEQFFGPGTRLTVL.

This chain joins TRBV3-1 (or the pseudogene TRBV3-2) and TRBJ1-1; D may be TRBD1 (5 bases). Germline CDR1 and CDR2: LGHDT and YNNKEL (reference sequence). Trimming shortened V by 4 bases and J by 1 base, and 10 bases separated the two germline ends. The CDR3 sequence is 14 residues long. CDR3 amino acids: CASSLGTKNTEAFF. The CDR3 DNA reads as TGTGCCAGCAGCCTCGGGACTAAGAACACTGAAGCTTTCTTT.

V and J are TRBV5-4 and TRBJ2-7; a weak D match, TRBD1 (6 bases). There are 14 residues in the CDR3. In germline, CDR1 is SGHNT, CDR2 YYREEE (reference sequence). V lost 2 bases, J lost 4 bases, and 13 bases lay in between. CDR3 region: CASSFAGAQYEQYF. CDR3 DNA: TGTGCCAGCAGCTTCGCAGGGGCCCAGTACGAGCAGTACTTC.

This chain connects TRBV5-1 to TRBJ1-1; 7 bases are a match to TRBD1. Germline CDR1 and CDR2: SGHRS and YFSETQ. Unmatched junction bases numbered 2, after V lost 4 bases and J lost 5 bases. This CDR3 spans 12 amino acids. CDR3 residues: CASSPGGTEAFF. CDR3 in DNA: TGCGCCAGCAGCCCAGGGGGGACTGAAGCTTTCTTT.

V gene TRBV4-2 combines with J gene TRBJ2-1; 8 bases align to TRBD2. Looked up from germline, CDR1 is LGHNA and CDR2 is YNFKEQ. J gave up 10 bases and V 2 bases, and 13 bases lay outside the gene matches. The CDR3 consists of 16 residues. The CDR3 DNA reads as TGTGCCAGCAGCCAATCAATGCGGGGGGTGGGGTTAGAGCAGTTCTTC. Translation: CASSQSMRGVGLEQFF.

The chain joins TRBV25-1 to TRBJ1-1; tentatively, D is TRBD1 (5 bases). The germline V gene encodes CDR1 MGHDK and CDR2 SYGVNS. Trimming took 6 bases from V and 1 from J, leaving 9 bases between them. CDR3 length equals 13 residues. The CDR3 sequence: CASRGDRNTEAFF. The CDR3 DNA sequence: TGTGCCAGCAGGGGCGACAGGAACACTGAAGCTTTCTTT.

The chain's CDR3 is CASSQTGEATNYGYTF. As DNA, the CDR3 is TGTGCCAGCAGCCAAACAGGGGAGGCAACTAACTATGGCTACACCTTC. The chain links TRBV7-2 to TRBJ1-2; 7 bases line up with TRBD1. The junction had 9 bases not matched to a gene; V was cut back by 5 bases and J by 0 bases. CDR3 length: 16 amino acids. CDR1 and CDR2 from the germline V gene are SGHTA and FQGNSA.

The chain employs TRBV3-1 (or the pseudogene TRBV3-2) and TRBJ1-2, with a possible D match to TRBD1 (5 bases). Germline V gene data show CDR1 as LGHDT and CDR2 as YNNKEL (reference sequence). V was cut by 4 bases and J by 5 bases, with 14 bases left in between. This CDR3 is built from 14 residues. The CDR3 loop reads CASSPDGGAYGYTF. The CDR3 nucleotides are TGTGCCAGCAGCCCCGACGGTGGGGCATATGGCTACACCTTC.